A single sample is the source of the 24 T cell receptor beta chains below, sequenced in a study of blood T cell repertoires in COVID-19. The method was immunoSEQ multiplex PCR; TCRdb's version includes in-frame clones alone and lacks a portion of them. Among about 160,000 clones, approximately 85% were seen once, and the ten largest hold roughly 8%. The sequenced sample was peripheral blood. These receptors came from a woman aged 55-69 years with COVID-19, enrolled during active disease.

CDR3 bases: TGTGCCAGCAGCTTGGCGGGACCAGGGGTCGGAGAAAAACTGTTTTTT. Translation: CASSLAGPGVGEKLFF. V usage is TRBV5-6 and J usage is TRBJ1-4; D perhaps matches TRBD1 (6 bases). CDR3 length equals 16 residues. Germline CDR1 reads SGHDT; CDR2 reads YYEEEE. Trimming took off 0 bases at V and 8 bases at J, with 17 bases between the two ends.

The V and J genes are TRBV4-1 and TRBJ1-2, with D unresolved. The CDR3 spans 16 residues. Deletions cut 5 bases from V and 0 bases from J, with 16 bases between. Germline CDR1 and CDR2: MGHRA and YSYEKL. The CDR3 DNA is TGCGCCAGCAGCTCCCGGGAAGGGCGAACTAACTATGGCTACACCTTC. Translated: CASSSREGRTNYGYTF.

The chain is built from TRBV11-3 and TRBJ2-7; weak D call: TRBD2 (6 bases). The CDR3 contains 15 residues. Germline V gives CDR1 SGHNT, CDR2 YENEEA. V lost 6 bases, J lost 2 bases, and 17 bases lay in between. CDR3 amino acids: CASRRTGTGTYEQYF. The CDR3 region has the DNA TGTGCCAGCAGGCGAACCGGGACTGGCACCTACGAGCAGTACTTC.

The chain uses TRBV6-5 and TRBJ1-2, with 7 bases lining up with TRBD1. V was clipped by 7 bases and J by 4 bases; unmatched bases: 6. The CDR3 extends over 13 amino acids. CDR1 is MNHEY and CDR2 is SVGAGI in the germline V gene. CDR3 bases: TGTGCCAGCAAAGAACAGGGGCCCTATGGCTACACCTTC. This codes for CASKEQGPYGYTF.

This clone has just one count. V usage is TRBV7-8 and J usage is TRBJ1-1, with D maybe TRBD1 (6 bases). The CDR3 runs 16 residues. V lost 5 bases and J 0 bases, leaving 16 bases between the germline ends. Germline CDR1 and CDR2: SGHVS and FQNEAQ. CDR3 sequence reads: CASSLGTSFVNTEAFF. Here the CDR3 DNA reads TGTGCCAGCAGCCTAGGGACATCGTTCGTGAACACTGAAGCTTTCTTT.

The chain couples TRBV10-3 to TRBJ2-7, with 14 bases that match TRBD2. Germline assignment: CDR1 ENHRY and CDR2 SYGVKD. V dropped 5 bases and J dropped 4; count of bases not matched to a gene: 4. The CDR3 sequence is 15 residues long. In DNA form, the CDR3 reads TGTGCCATCAGTTCCGGGACTAGCGGGAGTTACGAGCAGTACTTC. Translating it yields CAISSGTSGSYEQYF.

This clone has more than one count but fewer than ten. The chain employs TRBV6-5 and TRBJ2-6; no firm D call. There are 14 residues in the CDR3. Germline assignment: CDR1 MNHEY and CDR2 SVGAGI. The V and J ends lost 6 bases and 0 bases respectively, with 6 bases between them. For the CDR3, the DNA is TGTGCCAGCAGCAGTTTCTCTGGGGCCAACGTCCTGACTTTC. Encoded protein: CASSSFSGANVLTF.

The CDR3, as DNA: TGTGCCAGTAGTATCTCCATTGGGAGGGGTCAAGAGACCCAGTACTTC. Translation gives CASSISIGRGQETQYF. The chain carries TRBV19 and TRBJ2-5; 7 nucleotides match TRBD2. The J segment lost 2 bases and the V segment lost 3 bases, leaving 9 bases of the junction unmatched. Germline lookup yields CDR1 LNHDA and CDR2 SQIVND (reference sequence). CDR3 size: 16 residues.

The rearrangement joins TRBV3-1 (or the pseudogene TRBV3-2) to TRBJ1-1; 7 nucleotides line up with TRBD1. V shed 1 base, J shed 7 bases, and the junction held 3 bases outside the gene matches. Germline V lookup: CDR1 LGHDT, CDR2 YNNKEL (reference sequence). The CDR3 consists of 13 residues. The CDR3 spells CASSQAPGGEAFF. As DNA, the CDR3 is TGTGCCAGCAGCCAAGCACCAGGGGGTGAAGCTTTCTTT.

The V call is TRBV6-5, the J call TRBJ1-2, with 10 positions matching TRBD1. This CDR3 has 15 residues. V was pared by 6 bases and J by 4 bases, with 8 bases of the junction left unmatched. CDR1 and CDR2 (germline): MNHEY, SVGAGI. The CDR3 bases are TGTGCCAGCAGCCGACAGGGGGCGGGGGTCTATGGCTACACCTTC. This translates into CASSRQGAGVYGYTF.

This clone has only one observation. The chain employs TRBV10-3 and TRBJ2-1; TRBD2 agrees at 9 bases. The CDR3 is 16 amino acids. From germline, CDR1 is ENHRY and CDR2 SYGVKD. V was pared by 0 bases and J by 5 bases, with 5 bases of the junction left unmatched. The CDR3 protein is CAISESTRLADNEQFF. The CDR3 coding sequence is TGTGCCATCAGTGAGTCGACGCGACTAGCGGACAATGAGCAGTTCTTC.

As DNA, the CDR3 is TGCGCCAGCAGCTCCGGACAGCCAACCCCGTTGGCTGAAGCTTTCTTT. Translation: CASSSGQPTPLAEAFF. The chain is built from TRBV5-1 and TRBJ1-1, with D possibly TRBD1 on 6 matching bases. The CDR3 is 16 residues long. V gave up 3 bases and J gave up 6 bases, with 21 bases separating them. CDR1 and CDR2 (germline): SGHRS, YFSETQ.

The chain has TRBV2 and TRBJ1-3; D remains ambiguous. The CDR3 sequence is 13 residues long. CDR1 is SNHLY, CDR2 FYNNEI, per germline. Trimming took 6 bases from V and 2 from J, leaving 8 bases between them. The CDR3 nucleotides are TGTGCCAGCAGCTCCCGGGCTGGAAACACCATATATTTT. Its translation: CASSSRAGNTIYF.

V is TRBV28 and J is TRBJ1-5, with TRBD1 matching 9 bases. The CDR3 has 15 amino acids. V gave up 5 bases and J gave up 2 bases; unmatched junction bases: 4. CDR1 MDHEN and CDR2 SYDVKM come from the germline V gene. Here the CDR3 DNA reads TGTGCCAGCAGTACAGGGGGCGACGGCAATCAGCCCCAGCATTTT. It yields the protein CASSTGGDGNQPQHF. Filled out from reference TRBV28 and TRBJ1-5, the complete variable domain reads DVKVTQSSRYLVKRTGEKVFLECVQDMDHENMFWYRQDPGLGLRLIYFSYDVKMKEKGDIPEGYSVSREKKERFSLILESASTNQTSMYLCASSTGGDGNQPQHFGDGTRLSIL.

Only one count was recorded for this clone. The J gene is TRBJ1-4, the V gene TRBV28, with D unresolved. Between the trimmed V and J ends, which lost 3 bases and 8 bases, there was a span of 7 bases. CDR3 length: 12 residues. The germline V gene encodes CDR1 MDHEN and CDR2 SYDVKM. The CDR3 coding sequence is TGTGCCAGCAGTTTGGTCGGGGAAAAACTGTTTTTT. It specifies CASSLVGEKLFF.

The chain employs TRBV3-1 (or the pseudogene TRBV3-2) and TRBJ2-5, with a tentative D call TRBD2 (5 bases). The CDR3 loop spans 14 amino acids. V lost 0 bases, J lost 2 bases, and 7 bases lay in between. Looked up from germline, CDR1 is LGHDT and CDR2 is YNNKEL (reference sequence). The CDR3 sequence: CASSQEGGQETQYF. The CDR3 nucleotides read TGTGCCAGCAGCCAAGAAGGCGGGCAAGAGACCCAGTACTTC.

The chain joins TRBV5-6 to TRBJ2-5; D gene ambiguous. CDR1 and CDR2 (germline): SGHDT, YYEEEE. The CDR3 runs 12 residues. V was clipped by 4 bases and J by 2 bases, with 6 bases between them. The CDR3 DNA reads TGTGCCAGCAGCCTAGGTCAAGAGACCCAGTACTTC. As protein: CASSLGQETQYF.

The chain recombines TRBV30 with TRBJ2-7; D may be TRBD1 (5 bases). This CDR3 is 13 amino acids long. V gave up 2 bases and J gave up 7 bases, with 15 bases separating them. Germline CDR1 and CDR2: GTSNPN and SVGIG (reference sequence). The CDR3 bases are TGTGCCTGGAGTTGGGGCGGTCTCGGGGAGCAGTACTTC. It translates to CAWSWGGLGEQYF. The full variable domain, with the rest looked up from reference TRBV30 and TRBJ2-7, is SQTIHQWPATLVQPVGSPLSLECTVEGTSNPNLYWYRQAAGRGLQLLFYSVGIGQISSEVPQNLSASRPQDRQFILSSKKLLLSDSGFYLCAWSWGGLGEQYFGPGTRLTVT.

This chain links TRBV10-3 with TRBJ1-3, with D hard to call. This CDR3 has 15 amino acids. Germline CDR1 and CDR2: ENHRY and SYGVKD. The ends were cut back, 6 bases at V and 2 bases at J, with 14 bases in the middle. The CDR3 here is CAIRSDSFAGNTIYF. The CDR3 DNA reads TGTGCCATCAGATCCGACTCCTTCGCTGGAAACACCATATATTTT.

CDR3 in DNA: TGCAGCGCCTTACTAGTAAGGGCTCCAAATGAGCAGTTCTTC. Its translation: CSALLVRAPNEQFF. The chain is built from TRBV29-1 and TRBJ2-1; maybe TRBD2 (5 bases). CDR1 is SQVTM and CDR2 is ANQGSEA in the germline V gene. Deletions cut 7 bases from V and 7 bases from J, with 20 bases between. The CDR3 consists of 14 residues.

This clone was seen once. The J gene is TRBJ1-1, the V gene TRBV7-2; maybe TRBD1 (5 bases). V was cut by 5 bases and J by 1 base, with 8 bases left in between. There are 13 residues in the CDR3. Germline V gives CDR1 SGHTA, CDR2 FQGNSA. The CDR3 DNA reads TGTGCCAGCAGCCTTACAGGGAACACTGAAGCTTTCTTT. It specifies CASSLTGNTEAFF.

The table lists this clone with a count of one. The genes are TRBV7-2 and TRBJ1-2; 8 positions match TRBD1. Losses at the gene ends were 5 bases for V and 0 bases for J; bases not matched to a gene: 5. Germline V gene lookup returns CDR1 SGHTA and CDR2 FQGNSA. This CDR3 has 15 amino acids. Written as DNA, the CDR3 is TGTGCCAGCAGCCCTCGGACAGGGACTAACTATGGCTACACCTTC. Translated, it gives CASSPRTGTNYGYTF.

This clone was observed a handful of times. The gene calls are TRBV2 and TRBJ1-2; D ambiguous. The germline V gene has CDR1 SNHLY and CDR2 FYNNEI. V was cut by 5 bases and J by 3 bases, with 10 bases left in between. The CDR3 is 13 amino acids. The CDR3 reads CASSSDLDYGYTF. CDR3 bases: TGTGCCAGCAGTAGCGACCTCGACTATGGCTACACCTTC.

The chain uses TRBV19 and TRBJ1-4; 10 bases agree with TRBD1. V lost 4 bases to trimming and J lost 7 bases; unmatched junction nucleotides: 9. Germline CDR1 and CDR2: LNHDA and SQIVND (reference sequence). The CDR3 has 16 residues. The CDR3, as DNA: TGTGCCAGTAGTACTTCATGGACAGGGGGATTTGAAAAACTGTTTTTT. Translation: CASSTSWTGGFEKLFF.